What follows are 32 T cell receptor beta chains derived from one specimen sequenced in a study of identical twins. MiXCR, applied by TCRdb to the 5' RACE reads, yields one record per CDR3 protein. The sample includes just over 500,000 distinct CDR3 sequences, less than 25% of them seen just once. This sample was also put to use in a study of T cells expressing NK-cell markers.

Sequences were obtained from CD4+ T cells sorted from blood. Receptors were obtained from a woman aged 18-30 years in good health.

Only a few counts were recorded for this clonotype. The genes are TRBV5-5 and TRBJ1-5; a weak D match, TRBD1 (5 bases). The ends were cut back, 0 bases at V and 7 bases at J, with 11 bases in the middle. This CDR3 has 14 amino acids. CDR1 SGHKS and CDR2 YYEKEE come from the germline V gene (reference sequence). This CDR3 is CASSLGQGQQPQHF. The CDR3 coding sequence is TGTGCCAGCAGCTTGGGGCAGGGTCAACAGCCCCAGCATTTT.

This sequence joins TRBV20-1 and TRBJ2-1; D possibly corresponds to TRBD1 (6 bases). Germline assignment: CDR1 DFQATT and CDR2 SNEGSKA (reference sequence). The V and J ends lost 7 bases and 4 bases respectively, with 14 bases between them. This CDR3 contains 13 residues. The CDR3 is CSVDSDSYNEQFF. The CDR3, as DNA: TGCAGTGTAGATTCGGACAGTTACAATGAGCAGTTCTTC.

This clonotype was counted a few times. V gene TRBV20-1 combines with J gene TRBJ1-1; maybe TRBD1 (5 bases). V lost 6 bases and J lost 8, with 22 bases in between. The CDR3 has 14 amino acids. Germline assignment: CDR1 DFQATT and CDR2 SNEGSKA (reference sequence). In DNA, the CDR3 is TGCAGTGCGACTAAAGACAGTGCGAGACCGGAAGCTTTCTTT. Translation: CSATKDSARPEAFF.

This clonotype has only a few counts. The chain is built from TRBV5-1 and TRBJ1-4; possibly TRBD1 for D (5 bases). Trimming removed 2 bases from V and 3 bases from J, with 8 bases in between. Looked up from germline, CDR1 is SGHRS and CDR2 is YFSETQ. The CDR3 totals 14 residues. CDR3 sequence: CASSFGTPNEKLFF. In nucleotides, the CDR3 is TGCGCCAGCAGCTTCGGGACTCCTAATGAAAAACTGTTTTTT.

In its sample, this clonotype was seen a few times. The V and J genes are TRBV12-3 or TRBV12-4 and TRBJ1-2; D is perhaps TRBD1 (5 bases). V was pared by 4 bases and J by 6 bases, with 18 bases between. This CDR3 region has 15 residues. For the CDR3, the DNA is TGTGCCAGCAGTTCCCAGTGGTTCAGGGACCATGGCTACACCTTC. Its translation: CASSSQWFRDHGYTF.

V and J are TRBV20-1 and TRBJ2-1, with a tentative D call TRBD1 (7 bases). The CDR3 has 14 residues. V lost 5 bases and J 9 bases, leaving 20 bases between the germline ends. CDR1 and CDR2 from the germline V gene are DFQATT and SNEGSKA (reference sequence). The CDR3 sequence: CSAQGGLGGGEQFF. The CDR3 bases are TGCAGTGCTCAGGGGGGCTTAGGTGGTGGTGAGCAGTTCTTC.

The sample holds a few counts of this clonotype. This sequence joins TRBV20-1 and TRBJ2-1, with 9 bases matching TRBD2. The V and J ends lost 4 bases and 7 bases, in that order; junction bases with no gene match: 5. CDR1 DFQATT and CDR2 SNEGSKA come from the germline V gene (reference sequence). The CDR3 covers 13 residues. The CDR3 here is CSANAGGRNEQFF. The CDR3 coding sequence is TGCAGTGCTAACGCGGGGGGGCGGAATGAGCAGTTCTTC.

The gene calls are TRBV29-1 and TRBJ2-2, with TRBD2 matching over 8 bases. The V and J ends lost 7 bases and 6 bases, in that order; junction bases with no gene match: 4. Germline V CDR1 and CDR2: SQVTM, ANQGSEA. CDR3 length: 12 amino acids. In DNA form, the CDR3 reads TGCAGCGCCCTACTAGCGGCCGGGGAGCTGTTTTTT. It is translated as CSALLAAGELFF.

This clonotype was seen a single time. This chain connects TRBV20-1 to TRBJ1-1, with D unclear. CDR3 length: 13 residues. Per germline, CDR1 DFQATT and CDR2 SNEGSKA (reference sequence). V gave up 5 bases and J gave up 0 bases, with 10 bases separating them. DNA of the CDR3: TGCAGTGCTCCACTGGCCGTGAACACTGAAGCTTTCTTT. This codes for CSAPLAVNTEAFF.

This clonotype was counted a few times. The genes are TRBV21-1 and TRBJ1-1; the table's D call, TRBD1, was not checked against the DNA. TRBV21-1 is flagged as a pseudogene. The CDR3 is 13 amino acids. For the CDR3, the DNA is TGTGCCAGCAGCAAACCTTGCCCGGATGAAGCTTTCTTT. Translating it yields CASSKPCPDEAFF.

This clonotype was observed many times. This sequence joins TRBV10-1 and TRBJ1-5; tentatively, D is TRBD1 (5 bases). There are 14 residues in the CDR3. Germline V CDR1 and CDR2: WNHNN, SYGVQD (reference sequence). V lost 9 bases and J 4 bases, leaving 16 bases between the germline ends. CDR3 protein: CASIQEGSNQPQHF. Written as DNA, the CDR3 is TGCGCCAGTATACAGGAGGGATCGAATCAGCCCCAGCATTTT.

The V gene is TRBV2, the J gene TRBJ1-1; 9 bases agree with TRBD1. Trimming removed 6 bases from V and 7 bases from J; junction bases left unmatched: 3. Germline loops: CDR1 SNHLY, CDR2 FYNNEI. The CDR3 covers 12 residues. The CDR3 is CASRGQGGEAFF. The CDR3 DNA reads as TGTGCCAGCAGGGGACAGGGCGGTGAAGCTTTCTTT.

V and J are TRBV11-1 and TRBJ2-1, with D unresolved. Trimming removed 2 bases from V and 9 bases from J, with 5 bases in between. Germline assignment: CDR1 SGHAT and CDR2 FQDESV (reference sequence). The CDR3 is 11 residues long. The CDR3 nucleotides are TGTGCCAGCAGCTTATATGGTGAGCAGTTCTTC. This encodes CASSLYGEQFF.

The sample holds many counts of this clonotype. The V call is TRBV5-6, the J call TRBJ1-1, with a tentative D call TRBD1 (6 bases). Germline CDR1 is SGHDT and CDR2 is YYEEEE. Between the trimmed V and J ends, which lost 4 bases and 3 bases, there was a span of 10 bases. The CDR3 totals 13 residues. CDR3 amino acids: CASSLDRYTEAFF. As DNA, the CDR3 is TGTGCCAGCAGCCTCGACAGGTACACTGAAGCTTTCTTT.

Regarding this clonotype: Sequence at one end of the junction differs from germline and may be a read error. J is TRBJ2-1 and V is TRBV5-6, with D possibly matching TRBD1 (6 bases). CDR1 and CDR2 from the germline V gene are SGHDT and YYEEEE. CDR3 length: 14 amino acids. The CDR3 DNA reads TGTGCCAGCAGCTTGGAAGTCAGGGGCAATAAGCAGTTCTTC. As protein: CASSLEVRGNKQFF.

This clonotype was picked up many times. The genes are TRBV10-3 and TRBJ2-7; TRBD2 might be the D (5 bases). There are 14 residues in the CDR3. Germline lookup yields CDR1 ENHRY and CDR2 SYGVKD. V lost 6 bases to trimming and J lost 1 base, with 13 bases between them. As DNA, the CDR3 is TGTGCCATCAGAGCGGAGCTAAAATCCTACGAGCAGTACTTC. Its protein product is CAIRAELKSYEQYF.

The V gene is TRBV7-3, the J gene TRBJ2-5; 7 positions match TRBD2. Per germline, CDR1 SGHTA and CDR2 FQGTGA. There are 16 residues in the CDR3. Germline trimming cut 5 bases from V and 1 base from J; bases unmatched to any gene: 10. As DNA, the CDR3 is TGTGCCAGCAGCAAAGGACCGAGCGGGGCCCAAGAGACCCAGTACTTC. Amino acids: CASSKGPSGAQETQYF.

CDR3 residues: CASRKFSGRPTDTQYF. CDR3 in DNA: TGTGCCAGCAGGAAGTTTAGCGGGAGACCCACAGATACGCAGTATTTT. The chain joins TRBV6-2 or TRBV6-3 to TRBJ2-3, with 9 bases matching TRBD2. After removal of 6 bases from V and 2 bases from J, the junction contained 9 bases not matched to a gene. Germline-derived CDR1 and CDR2 are MNHEY and SVGEGT. The CDR3 sequence is 16 residues long.

The V call is TRBV7-3, the J call TRBJ2-2, with D hard to call. Germline values: CDR1 SGHTA, CDR2 FQGTGA. The CDR3 is 14 residues long. V gave up 2 bases and J gave up 6 bases, with 10 bases separating them. The CDR3 nucleotides read TGTGCCAGCAGCTTATCCCGACCCCCCGGGGAGCTGTTTTTT. The encoded protein is CASSLSRPPGELFF.

The CDR3, as DNA: TGCAGTGCCCAGCGGGGGAGGGATGAGCAGTTCTTC. This sequence encodes CSAQRGRDEQFF. The chain carries TRBV20-1 and TRBJ2-1, with TRBD2 matching over 8 bases. V gave up 6 bases and J gave up 8 bases; unmatched junction bases: 6. The CDR3 contains 12 residues. The germline V gene has CDR1 DFQATT and CDR2 SNEGSKA (reference sequence).

The CDR3: CASSDRDLNGLEQYF. The CDR3 nucleotides are TGTGCCAGCAGTGATAGGGACTTGAATGGTCTCGAGCAGTACTTC. J is TRBJ2-7 and V is TRBV2, with TRBD2 as a possible D gene (6 bases). Germline CDR1 and CDR2: SNHLY and FYNNEI. This CDR3 comprises 15 residues. Trimming shortened V by 3 bases and J by 6 bases, and 18 bases separated the two germline ends.

The chain links TRBV18 to TRBJ1-6; possible D gene TRBD1, 6 bases. Trimming took 4 bases from V and 9 from J, leaving 16 bases between them. The CDR3 runs to 15 residues. In germline, CDR1 is KGHSH, CDR2 LQKENI. The CDR3 reads CASSQATGSASPLHF. The CDR3 DNA sequence: TGTGCCAGCTCACAAGCGACAGGTTCGGCTTCACCCCTCCACTTT.

The CDR3 loop is CSAVGFRGNEQFF. The CDR3 nucleotides are TGCAGTGCCGTAGGGTTTAGGGGCAATGAGCAGTTCTTC. The chain uses TRBV20-1 and TRBJ2-1, with TRBD1 as a possible D gene (5 bases). The V end lost 6 bases, the J end lost 6 bases, and 15 bases lay between the germline ends. The CDR3 contains 13 residues. Germline V gene lookup returns CDR1 DFQATT and CDR2 SNEGSKA (reference sequence).

This chain connects TRBV15 to TRBJ2-1; no clear D. V shed 3 bases and J shed 10 bases, with 16 bases lying between them. CDR1 and CDR2 from the germline V gene are LNHNV and YYDKDF (reference sequence). The CDR3 has 14 residues. The CDR3 loop reads CATSRGLGRQEQFF. DNA of the CDR3: TGTGCCACCAGCAGGGGTCTTGGGCGGCAGGAGCAGTTCTTC.

V gene TRBV12-3 or TRBV12-4 combines with J gene TRBJ2-7; no firm D call. The CDR3 has 13 residues. Trimming stripped 6 bases from V and 0 bases from J, with 9 bases between. The CDR3 DNA reads TGTGCCAGCAGGCCTGCCGGCTCCTACGAGCAGTACTTC. Translated, it gives CASRPAGSYEQYF.

The rearrangement uses TRBV20-1 and TRBJ2-4; D gene uncertain. Germline V lookup: CDR1 DFQATT, CDR2 SNEGSKA (reference sequence). Trimming left V 0 bases short and J 6 bases short, with 9 bases between. This CDR3 has 13 residues. As DNA, the CDR3 is TGCAGTGCTAGAGATGCCCAGATAAACATTCAGTACTTC. This encodes CSARDAQINIQYF.

At least ten counts were recorded for this clonotype. CDR3 DNA: TGCAGTGCCAAACTAGCGGAGACCCAGTACTTC. Protein: CSAKLAETQYF. The J gene is TRBJ2-5, the V gene TRBV20-1, with 7 bases aligning to TRBD2. Germline CDR1 DFQATT, CDR2 SNEGSKA (reference sequence). With V trimmed by 6 bases and J by 5 bases, 3 bases remained unmatched. This CDR3 has 11 residues.

The table lists this clonotype with a few counts. CDR3 protein: CSSGTGGGNEQFF. CDR3 nucleotide sequence: TGCTCCTCGGGGACAGGGGGAGGCAATGAGCAGTTCTTC. V usage is TRBV20-1 and J usage is TRBJ2-1, with 11 bases fitting TRBD1. Germline CDR1 DFQATT, CDR2 SNEGSKA (reference sequence). The CDR3 has 13 amino acids.

This clonotype was observed many times. The chain couples TRBV4-3 to TRBJ1-1; D call uncertain. The CDR3 has 15 residues. V gave up 1 base and J gave up 0 bases, with 9 bases separating them. CDR1 LGHNA and CDR2 YSLEER come from the germline V gene. Here the CDR3 DNA reads TGCGCCAGCAGCCAAGCATCGACGGTGAACACTGAAGCTTTCTTT. Protein sequence: CASSQASTVNTEAFF.

The rearrangement uses TRBV7-2 and TRBJ2-5, with a possible D match to TRBD2 (5 bases). The CDR3 runs to 14 residues. The germline gives CDR1 SGHTA, CDR2 FQGNSA. Trimming took off 4 bases at V and 3 bases at J, with 12 bases between the two ends. Written as DNA, the CDR3 is TGTGCCAGCAGCTCTTACGGGAAAAAAGAGACCCAGTACTTC. Protein: CASSSYGKKETQYF.

The genes are TRBV12-3 or TRBV12-4 and TRBJ1-2; 8 nucleotides match TRBD1. V was pared by 5 bases and J by 5 bases, with 7 bases of the junction left unmatched. The CDR3 length is 14 residues. CDR3 sequence (DNA): TGTGCCAGCAGTCCCCGGACAGGGTCTTATGGCTACACCTTC. This gives the protein CASSPRTGSYGYTF.

The chain links TRBV3-1 to TRBJ2-1; D may be TRBD2 (5 bases). The ends were cut back, 0 bases at V and 4 bases at J, with 10 bases in the middle. This CDR3 region has 15 residues. Per germline, CDR1 LGHDT and CDR2 YNNKEL (reference sequence). CDR3 protein: CASSQDLDLYNEQFF. Here the CDR3 DNA reads TGTGCCAGCAGCCAAGATCTGGACTTATACAATGAGCAGTTCTTC.